What follows are 26 T cell receptor beta chains derived from one specimen sequenced in a study of beta chain features in type 1 diabetes. The study reverse transcribed the entire isolated RNA, so it sequenced expressed TCRB transcripts. Libraries were prepared by immunoSEQ multiplex PCR; TCRdb keeps only in-frame clonotypes and omits some of them. The sample consists of about 370,000 clones, 9.6% of them appearing once. No antigen is known for these receptors. The study's findings and limits: Shortening that was moderate but significant affected the TCRB CDR3s of Type 1 diabetes patients in all four CD4+ subsets.

The sequenced material came from central memory CD4+ T cells from blood. The source is a man aged 30 to 39 with type 1 diabetes.

The chain uses TRBV10-3 and TRBJ1-1; D unresolved. The CDR3 sequence is 13 residues long. In germline, CDR1 is ENHRY, CDR2 SYGVKD. V was pared by 7 bases and J by 2 bases, with 11 bases between. CDR3 loop: CAIKSDLNTEAFF. CDR3 coding DNA: TGTGCCATCAAATCAGATCTTAACACTGAAGCTTTCTTT.

This clone was seen a handful of times. J is TRBJ2-5 and V is TRBV9; no firm D call. Trimming left V 4 bases short and J 5 bases short, with 15 bases between. CDR3 length equals 14 residues. Germline V gene data show CDR1 as SGDLS and CDR2 as YYNGEE. This CDR3 reads CASSPTGFRETQYF. CDR3 bases: TGTGCCAGCAGCCCTACGGGCTTCCGGGAGACCCAGTACTTC.

This clone was seen more than once but under ten times. The chain links TRBV27 to TRBJ2-5, with 7 bases lining up with TRBD1. The V gene's germline CDR1 is MNHEY and CDR2 SMNVEV (reference sequence). This CDR3 comprises 12 residues. V lost 6 bases and J lost 5; bases outside the gene matches: 3. The CDR3: CASRKGAETQYF. Written as DNA, the CDR3 is TGTGCCAGCAGGAAGGGGGCTGAGACCCAGTACTTC.

This clone appeared a few times. The chain uses TRBV18 and TRBJ1-5; D not certain. This CDR3 region has 13 residues. The germline V gene has CDR1 KGHSH and CDR2 LQKENI. Trimming took 5 bases from V and 6 from J, leaving 11 bases between them. The DNA for the CDR3 is TGTGCCAGCTCAAACACGGTGGGTCAGCCCCAGCATTTT. Translation: CASSNTVGQPQHF.

The chain links TRBV11-2 to TRBJ2-3; TRBD2 matches 8 bases. Germline V gene sequence: CDR1 SGHAT, CDR2 FQNNGV. The ends lost 5 bases at V and 3 bases at J; junction bases unmatched: 7. This CDR3 has 15 amino acids. The CDR3 reads CASSLTSVLTDTQYF. In nucleotides, the CDR3 is TGTGCCAGCAGCCTGACTAGCGTCTTAACAGATACGCAGTATTTT.

This chain uses TRBV7-8 with TRBJ1-2, with a weak D call TRBD1 (6 bases). The germline V and J ends were trimmed by 4 bases and 6 bases, with 15 bases remaining between them. CDR3 size: 14 residues. Germline loops: CDR1 SGHVS, CDR2 FQNEAQ. This chain's CDR3 is CASSSGGRTDGYTF. In DNA form, the CDR3 reads TGTGCCAGCAGCTCCGGGGGCCGGACGGATGGCTACACCTTC.

V usage is TRBV6-5 and J usage is TRBJ1-2, with TRBD1 matching over 12 bases. The length of the CDR3 is 14 residues. V gave up 2 bases and J gave up 8 bases; unmatched junction bases: 3. Germline loops: CDR1 MNHEY, CDR2 SVGAGI. The CDR3 protein is CASSYGTGGKGYTF. For the CDR3, the DNA is TGTGCCAGCAGTTACGGGACAGGGGGCAAGGGCTACACCTTC.

This clone was picked up a small number of times. The V call is TRBV7-6, the J call TRBJ2-3; 7 nucleotides line up with TRBD2. Looked up from germline, CDR1 is SGHVS and CDR2 is FNYEAQ. The CDR3 loop spans 17 amino acids. V trimming: 4 bases; J trimming: 4 bases; junction bases outside the gene matches: 14. The CDR3 DNA reads as TGTGCCAGCAGCTCGATGGCCAGCGGGATATCAGCAGATACGCAGTATTTT. Amino acid sequence: CASSSMASGISADTQYF.

The genes are TRBV2 and TRBJ2-2; D is perhaps TRBD2 (5 bases). The CDR3 spans 14 residues. Looked up from germline, CDR1 is SNHLY and CDR2 is FYNNEI. V lost 8 bases and J lost 4, with 14 bases in between. The CDR3 DNA reads as TGTGCCAGCTACCAGGACTTCCTCACCGGGGAGCTGTTTTTT. It yields the protein CASYQDFLTGELFF.

This clone was picked up a small number of times. J is TRBJ1-2 and V is TRBV6-5; D unclear. The CDR3 spans 14 residues. The germline gives CDR1 MNHEY, CDR2 SVGAGI. Trimming shortened V by 6 bases and J by 3 bases, and 14 bases separated the two germline ends. The CDR3 nucleotides read TGTGCCAGCAGCCATAGGACTATAGACTATGGCTACACCTTC. Its translation: CASSHRTIDYGYTF.

The sample holds a few counts of this clone. The V and J genes are TRBV6-1 and TRBJ2-1; either TRBD1 or TRBD2 may fit D (5 bases each). V was cut by 7 bases and J by 8 bases, with 15 bases left in between. Germline CDR1 and CDR2: MNHNS and SASEGT. The CDR3 extends over 13 amino acids. The CDR3 loop is CASTQSGLDEQFF. The DNA for the CDR3 is TGTGCCAGCACTCAGTCGGGGCTGGATGAGCAGTTCTTC.

This clone was observed many times. The CDR3 sequence: CASRGPGQGPGELFF. The CDR3 nucleotides are TGTGCCAGCAGAGGTCCGGGACAGGGTCCCGGGGAGCTGTTTTTT. The chain links TRBV2 to TRBJ2-2, with 9 nucleotides matching TRBD1. The germline CDR1 and CDR2 sequences are SNHLY and FYNNEI. The CDR3 loop spans 15 amino acids. The V segment lost 6 bases and the J segment 6 bases; nucleotides outside the gene matches: 8.

The V and J genes are TRBV11-3 and TRBJ2-3; the D gene could be TRBD1 or TRBD2 (5 bases each). In germline, CDR1 is SGHNT, CDR2 YENEEA. V lost 3 bases to trimming and J lost 3 bases, with 19 bases between them. CDR3 size: 17 residues. CDR3 nucleotide sequence: TGTGCCAGCAGCTTCTCCCGAGGGCCAGGGTATACAGATACGCAGTATTTT. Translated: CASSFSRGPGYTDTQYF.

The rearrangement links TRBV7-6 to TRBJ2-7; D possibly corresponds to TRBD1 (8 bases). The V gene lost 5 bases and the J gene lost 8 bases, with 19 bases spanning the gap. Per germline, CDR1 SGHVS and CDR2 FNYEAQ. The CDR3 is made up of 14 amino acids. The CDR3 DNA reads as TGTGCCAGCAGCCCCCCCGGGAGGACAGGGAAGCAGTACTTC. Its translation is CASSPPGRTGKQYF.

The rearrangement links TRBV28 to TRBJ1-2; D is perhaps TRBD1 (5 bases). The CDR3 runs 17 residues. The V gene's germline CDR1 is MDHEN and CDR2 SYDVKM. Trimming cost V 5 bases and J 6 bases, with 25 bases left between them. The chain's CDR3 is CASSQGGEKGGTDGYTF. The CDR3 DNA reads TGTGCCAGCAGTCAGGGAGGGGAGAAAGGTGGGACCGATGGCTACACCTTC.

This rearrangement joins TRBV5-1 to TRBJ1-2, with 9 bases fitting TRBD1. The junction had 1 base not matched to a gene; V was cut back by 4 bases and J by 6 bases. Germline V gene lookup returns CDR1 SGHRS and CDR2 YFSETQ. The CDR3 has 12 residues. DNA of the CDR3: TGCGCCAGCAGCCGACAGGGGGATGGCTACACCTTC. It translates to CASSRQGDGYTF.

This chain links TRBV15 with TRBJ2-7; D possibly matches TRBD1 or TRBD2 (5 bases each). This CDR3 region has 15 residues. The germline CDR1 and CDR2 sequences are LNHNV and YYDKDF (reference sequence). Trimming removed 0 bases at V and 6 bases at J, with 15 bases between. CDR3 coding DNA: TGTGCCACCAGCAGAGAAACCCCGGGGCGAGGCGAGCAGTACTTC. It translates to CATSRETPGRGEQYF. The whole variable domain, filled in from reference TRBV15 and TRBJ2-7, reads DAMVIQNPRYQVTQFGKPVTLSCSQTLNHNVMYWYQQKSSQAPKLLFHYYDKDFNNEADTPDNFQSRRPNTSFCFLDIRSPGLGDTAMYLCATSRETPGRGEQYFGPGTRLTVT.

The V and J genes are TRBV4-3 and TRBJ2-1, with D uncertain. Germline values: CDR1 LGHNA, CDR2 YSLEER. The CDR3 has 16 amino acids. Trimming took 1 base from V and 0 from J, leaving 10 bases between them. The CDR3 DNA reads TGCGCCAGCAGCCAAGTCCATCTGAGCTCCTACAATGAGCAGTTCTTC. Translation gives CASSQVHLSSYNEQFF.

This clone was seen a handful of times. The chain recombines TRBV28 with TRBJ2-3; 10 nucleotides agree with TRBD1. Germline V lookup: CDR1 MDHEN, CDR2 SYDVKM. The CDR3 has 15 residues. V was pared by 3 bases and J by 1 base, with 1 base of the junction left unmatched. The CDR3 nucleotides read TGTGCCAGCAGTTTTGGGACAGGGGGCACAGATACGCAGTATTTT. This sequence encodes CASSFGTGGTDTQYF.

This clone was detected a few times. This chain uses TRBV5-1 with TRBJ1-5; no clear D. The V end was cut by 0 bases, the J end by 2 bases, with 6 bases between. Germline values: CDR1 SGHRS, CDR2 YFSETQ. CDR3 length: 14 residues. CDR3 protein: CASSLGGGNQPQHF. CDR3 coding DNA: TGCGCCAGCAGCTTGGGGGGTGGCAATCAGCCCCAGCATTTT.

The chain joins TRBV19 to TRBJ1-2, with 9 bases that match TRBD1. CDR1 and CDR2 from the germline V gene are LNHDA and SQIVND (reference sequence). The CDR3 runs 17 residues. V gave up 3 bases and J gave up 2 bases; unmatched junction bases: 10. The DNA of the CDR3 is TGTGCCAGTAGTATGATCAGGGACAGGGTCACCAACTATGGCTACACCTTC. Translation: CASSMIRDRVTNYGYTF.

The rearrangement links TRBV5-1 to TRBJ1-5; no definite D call. The CDR3 extends over 16 amino acids. CDR1 and CDR2 (germline): SGHRS, YFSETQ. The V gene lost 0 bases and the J gene lost 3 bases, with 13 bases spanning the gap. The CDR3 here is CASSLGIDHLNQPQHF. The DNA of the CDR3 is TGCGCCAGCAGCTTGGGGATTGATCACCTCAATCAGCCCCAGCATTTT.

This clone was counted a few times. The CDR3 sequence is CASSFAVMVYGYTF. Here the CDR3 DNA reads TGTGCCAGCAGTTTCGCAGTTATGGTCTATGGCTACACCTTC. The chain is built from TRBV28 and TRBJ1-2; D not certain. V lost 3 bases to trimming and J lost 4 bases, with 12 bases between them. This CDR3 spans 14 amino acids. Germline CDR1 MDHEN, CDR2 SYDVKM.

In this sample, this clone turned up a few times. V is TRBV7-2 and J is TRBJ1-1; 12 bases agree with TRBD1. V lost 3 bases and J lost 2; bases outside the gene matches: 1. The CDR3 runs to 15 residues. The germline V gene has CDR1 SGHTA and CDR2 FQGNSA. The CDR3 loop is CASSFGTGGNTEAFF. The CDR3 region has the DNA TGTGCCAGCAGCTTCGGGACAGGGGGCAACACTGAAGCTTTCTTT. Full variable domain (rest looked up from reference TRBV7-2 and TRBJ1-1): GAGVSQSPSNKVTEKGKDVELRCDPISGHTALYWYRQSLGQGLEFLIYFQGNSAPDKSGLPSDRFSAERTGGSVSTLTIQRTQQEDSAVYLCASSFGTGGNTEAFFGQGTRLTVV.

This clone has just a few counts. The chain is built from TRBV5-1 and TRBJ2-1; the match to TRBD2 covers 9 bases. The CDR3 extends over 15 amino acids. CDR1 and CDR2 (germline): SGHRS, YFSETQ. V lost 1 base to trimming and J lost 3 bases; unmatched junction nucleotides: 2. CDR3: CASSLKTSGYNEQFF. DNA for the CDR3: TGCGCCAGCAGCTTGAAGACTAGCGGCTACAATGAGCAGTTCTTC.

Only a few counts were recorded for this clone. The chain couples TRBV27 to TRBJ2-3; D is uncertain. V was clipped by 3 bases and J by 1 base, with 11 bases between them. Germline CDR1 reads MNHEY; CDR2 reads SMNVEV (reference sequence). CDR3 size: 15 residues. CDR3 sequence: CASSFRTARTDTQYF. As DNA, the CDR3 is TGTGCCAGCAGTTTTCGTACAGCCCGCACAGATACGCAGTATTTT.